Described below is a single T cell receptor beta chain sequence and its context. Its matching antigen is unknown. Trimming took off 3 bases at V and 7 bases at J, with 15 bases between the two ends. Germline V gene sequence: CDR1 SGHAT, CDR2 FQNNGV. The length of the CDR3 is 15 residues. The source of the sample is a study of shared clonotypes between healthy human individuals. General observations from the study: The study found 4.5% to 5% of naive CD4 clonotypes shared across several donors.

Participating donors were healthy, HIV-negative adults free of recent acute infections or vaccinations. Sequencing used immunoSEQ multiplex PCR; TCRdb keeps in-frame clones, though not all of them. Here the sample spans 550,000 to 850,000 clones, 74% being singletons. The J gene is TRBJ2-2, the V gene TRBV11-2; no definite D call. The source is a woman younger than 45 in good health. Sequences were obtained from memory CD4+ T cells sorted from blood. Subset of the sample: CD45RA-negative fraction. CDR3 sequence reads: CASSFRFEASGELFF. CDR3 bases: TGTGCCAGCAGCTTCCGGTTCGAGGCGAGCGGGGAGCTGTTTTTT.